This T cell receptor beta chain stems from a study of blood T cell repertoires in COVID-19 (dated by TCRdb to 2020 to 2022). A note on the overall study: The collaborator samples originated in the United States, Italy and Spain and spanned the acute and convalescent phases of COVID-19. The material from the prospective study consisted of cDNA or gDNA derived from T cells, B-cell-depleted T cells, or PBMCs. Subjects who had been exposed to COVID-19, were actively infected with it, or had recovered from it provided the deeply sampled blood TCRbeta repertoires that made up the dataset. The repertoires were released in a freely available public database meant as a resource for research on the immune response to SARS-CoV-2. The samples were drawn from two sources: the first 160 participants of the ongoing ImmuneRACE study, and over 1,000 subjects contributed by 6 global collaborators. Nearly every sample came with metadata listing a de-identified subject ID, COVID-19 status, age in years and sex. Where HLA class I and class II types were available, the types were taken from metadata supplied by the sample provider, not from assay-based typing.

TCRbeta CDR3 regions were amplified from genomic DNA by means of the immunoSEQ Assay, a bias-controlled multiplex PCR. The authors' analysis ran thus. The number of nucleated cells in each sample was estimated by amplification of reference gene primers within the assay. Sequence reads were collapsed and filtered to measure the absolute abundance of every unique TCRbeta CDR3 rearrangement. Productive Simpson clonality was computed per sample as the square root of Simpson's diversity index over productive rearrangements. Not all clones reach the TCRdb copy of this immuneACCESS table, which keeps in-frame sequences only. Checked studies attribute under half of the gap to unresolved V genes and leave the rest unexplained. V, J and clone size derive from that table, while D and trimming were established from the DNA sequence. This sample is represented by 29,000 or so clones; roughly nine tenths of them were singletons. Clones ranked in the top ten supply 9.9% of the sample.

For this clone: The clone's antigen remains unknown. Base qualities are not provided; no much larger clone lies one nucleotide away.

Collaborating institutions collected whole blood in K2EDTA tubes following their own protocols. For TCRbeta analysis, collaborators shipped samples as frozen whole blood, isolated PBMCs, or DNA extracted from either of those sample types. The full study reports these points: The quantity of clinical and demographic metadata differed by source and by participant and was supplied without curation.

The material sequenced was peripheral blood. This clonotype was obtained from a human donor in a cohort sampled during active COVID-19.

The DNA reads as follows: TGTGCCAGCAGCAAAGCCAGTCAGGGGGCCGATACGCAGTATTTT. The translation is CASSKASQGADTQYF. The chain is encoded by TRBV21-1 joined to TRBJ2-3; the D call of TRBD1 is as the table states it, not checked on the DNA. TRBV21-1 is a documented pseudogene. Counted from cysteine to phenylalanine, this CDR3 has 15 amino acids. The entry retains the CDR3 DNA only, 45 bases that are in frame from base 1.